This entry concerns a single T cell receptor (beta chain). Its antigen is unknown. At one end the junction does not follow the germline gene, possibly because of a read error. The data derive from a study of beta chain features in type 1 diabetes (dated by TCRdb to the late 2010s). About the study as a whole: Mean age, gender distribution, total cell number and subset yield were not different between patients and healthy donors. The study compared TCRB repertoires of sorted circulating CD4+ T cell subsets between recently diagnosed type 1 diabetes patients and matched healthy donors. A total of around 110,000,000 sorted cells were examined across all samples, and RNA yield correlated strongly with the number of cells per subset. Whereas all 30 or so donors provided naive and central memory subsets, regulatory and stem cell-like memory subsets were isolated from just 8 patients and roughly 8 healthy donors. Summary of the overall study and its limitations: Type 1 diabetes patients showed a moderate but significant shortening of TCRB CDR3 length in all four CD4+ subsets. At VDJ recombination sites, type 1 diabetes patients had fewer insertions and more deleted nucleotides, which implies abnormalities in thymic rearrangement. Naive, central memory and regulatory TCRB repertoires appeared more similar among patients than among healthy donors. Because cDNA was sequenced instead of genomic DNA, highly expressing activated cells could be over-represented, though the groups showed no difference in activation or CD3 levels. PCR might favor shorter templates, but patient and control samples were amplified and corrected together, so any skew would affect both groups equally. Only small numbers of individuals were included in the HLA sub-analyses, which left unresolved whether HLA type had any influence on TCRB rearrangement.

The CDR3, from cysteine to phenylalanine, totals 11 residues. Here the CDR3 DNA is all that survives: 33 bases in frame from base 1. CDR1 and CDR2, looked up from the germline V gene, are SGHTS and YDEGEE. Each donor gave one peripheral blood draw, approximately 100 mL on average, collected into heparinised tubes. Naive, central memory, regulatory and stem cell-like memory CD4+ T cells were sorted on a BD FACSAria II using a panel including CD45RO, CCR7, CD25, CD127, CD95 and CD27. A purity above 95% was achieved for all sorted populations. PBMCs were isolated right away by Lymphoprep density gradient centrifugation and were stained directly, without culture. So that batch effects would be minimized, each experiment stained and sorted samples in pairs, pairing one healthy donor with one patient. All of the isolated RNA was reverse transcribed with the High Capacity cDNA Reverse Transcription Kit, so expressed TCRB transcripts were sequenced. Deep immunoSEQ sequencing was applied to naive, central memory and regulatory T cell samples, giving an average of approximately 3.8 million total reads per sample. Sorted cells were lysed in RLT buffer and RNA was extracted with DNase-treated RNeasy Micro or Mini kits, depending on cell number. Each cell subset was processed on its own to prevent cross-contamination, while patient and healthy donor samples were processed together. The immunoSEQ multiplex PCR was used to amplify TCRB sequences from cDNA, yielding 87-bp fragments that span the CDR3 region. The amplicons were sequenced using the Illumina HiSeq platform. Per the source publication's procedure: PCR bias was computationally corrected using synthetic template baselines, reads within Hamming distance 2 were collapsed, and singletons that could not be merged were discarded. By aligning reads against IMGT, V, D and J genes, CDR3 length, and insertions or deletions at six rearrangement sites were assigned. Within each subset, clonotype counts were normalized to sorted cell number, and only after that were true diversity and Gini coefficients computed with the tcR R package. The overlap coefficient, calculated on TCRB nucleotide sequences, was used to measure repertoire sharing. As a proxy for the pre-selection repertoire, out-of-frame TCRB sequences from naive cells were analyzed. Drawn from immuneACCESS, this table holds only the in-frame rearrangements with V and J called that TCRdb kept. Clones are partly lost; checked studies trace under half to an unresolved V gene and leave the rest unexplained. V, J and clone size derive from that table, while D and trimming were established from the DNA sequence. The table for this sample lists under 250,000 clones; 11% to 15% of them were counted only once. The ten largest clones take up roughly 0.028% of the sample.

What was sequenced was naive CD4+ T cells from blood. The cell subset or site label here, explained by the study, means: true naive CD4+ T cells. The clonotype was recovered from a woman between 40 and 55 years old in good health. The sequence joins TRBV5-8 to TRBJ1-2; the D gene identity is not certain. Here is the DNA: TGTGCCAGCAGCTTGACCCTGACCGGCGGCTTC. Translated, this gives CASSLTLTGGF.